This TCR beta chain was sequenced for a study of CD8 T cells in Susac syndrome. Sequencing of TCR beta drew on CD8+ and CD4+ T cells from blood. The healthy controls were matched to patients by age and sex. TEMRA cells were FACS-enriched and CD8+ and CD4+ T cells negatively isolated. Random hexamers were used to reverse transcribe the RNA input (0.5 to 1 ug). The CDR3 of TCR beta was amplified by immunoSEQ multiplex PCR across 54 Vbeta and 13 Jbeta. One entry per CDR3 protein, called by TCRdb with MiXCR from the immunoSEQ multiplex PCR reads. Here the sample spans 150,000 to 200,000 distinct CDR3 sequences, 90% to 95% being singletons. The germline V gene has CDR1 MNHEY and CDR2 SVGAGI. The CDR3 is 15 residues long. Trimming cost V 2 bases and J 4 bases, with 12 bases left between them.

Sequencing was carried out using CD4+ T cells from PBMCs. The TCR comes from a human donor in good health. The V gene is TRBV6-5, the J gene TRBJ2-1; D call uncertain. The CDR3 nucleotides read TGTGCCAGCAGTTACAGCACGCTGTGGTACAATGAGCAGTTCTTC. This gives the protein CASSYSTLWYNEQFF.